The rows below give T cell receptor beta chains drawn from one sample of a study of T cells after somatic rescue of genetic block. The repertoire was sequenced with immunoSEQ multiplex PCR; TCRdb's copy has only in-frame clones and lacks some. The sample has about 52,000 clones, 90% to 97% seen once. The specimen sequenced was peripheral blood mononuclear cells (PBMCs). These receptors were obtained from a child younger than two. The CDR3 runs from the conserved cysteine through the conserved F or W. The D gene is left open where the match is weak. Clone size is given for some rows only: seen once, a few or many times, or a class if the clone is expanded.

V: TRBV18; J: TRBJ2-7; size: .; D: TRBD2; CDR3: CASSPPGGPWEQYF; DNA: TGTGCCAGCTCACCACCGGGAGGGCCCTGGGAGCAGTACTTC
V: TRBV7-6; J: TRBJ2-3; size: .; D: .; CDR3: CASSHADTQYF; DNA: TGTGCCAGCAGCCACGCAGATACGCAGTATTTT
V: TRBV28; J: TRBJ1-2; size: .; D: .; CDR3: CASSFPDNYGYTF; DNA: TGTGCCAGCAGTTTCCCTGATAACTATGGCTACACCTTC
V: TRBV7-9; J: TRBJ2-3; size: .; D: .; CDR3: CASSSPVGGESVDTQYF; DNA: TGTGCCAGCAGCTCCCCGGTAGGGGGAGAGTCGGTGGATACGCAGTATTTT
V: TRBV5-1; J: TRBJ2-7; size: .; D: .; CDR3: CASSRLGNEQYF; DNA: TGCGCCAGCAGCAGACTAGGAAACGAGCAGTACTTC
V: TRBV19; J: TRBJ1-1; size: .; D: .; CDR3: CASSIGYGLNTEAFF; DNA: TGTGCCAGTAGTATAGGTTACGGGTTGAACACTGAAGCTTTCTTT
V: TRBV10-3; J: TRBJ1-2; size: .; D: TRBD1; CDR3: CAISLGQGEFYGYTF; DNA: TGTGCCATCAGCCTGGGACAGGGAGAATTCTATGGCTACACCTTC
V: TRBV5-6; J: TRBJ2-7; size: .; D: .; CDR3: CASSLVFGGYEQYF; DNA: TGTGCCAGCAGCTTGGTGTTTGGAGGGTACGAGCAGTACTTC
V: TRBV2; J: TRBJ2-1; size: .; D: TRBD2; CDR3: CASSEGTSGYNEQFF; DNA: TGTGCCAGCAGTGAGGGGACTAGCGGCTACAATGAGCAGTTCTTC
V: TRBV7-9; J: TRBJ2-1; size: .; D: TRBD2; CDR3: CASSYATSGLNEQFF; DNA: TGTGCCAGCAGCTACGCGACTAGCGGCCTCAATGAGCAGTTCTTC
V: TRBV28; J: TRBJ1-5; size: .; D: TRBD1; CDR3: CASSSTGVLSNQPQHF; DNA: TGTGCCAGCAGTTCAACAGGGGTCCTAAGCAATCAGCCCCAGCATTTT
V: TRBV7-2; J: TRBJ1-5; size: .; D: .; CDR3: CASSLGVGALWQPQHF; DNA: TGTGCCAGCAGCTTAGGGGTCGGGGCCCTTTGGCAGCCCCAGCATTTT
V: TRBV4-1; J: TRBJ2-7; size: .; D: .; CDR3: CASSQGVAAQIYEQYF; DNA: TGCGCCAGCAGCCAAGGGGTAGCGGCTCAAATCTACGAGCAGTACTTC
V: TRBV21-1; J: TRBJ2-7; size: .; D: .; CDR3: CASSKADSSYEQYF; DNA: TGTGCCAGCAGCAAAGCGGACAGCTCCTACGAGCAGTACTTC
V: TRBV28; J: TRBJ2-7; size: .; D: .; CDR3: CASSLVPGYPYEQYF; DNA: TGTGCCAGCAGTTTGGTGCCAGGGTATCCCTACGAGCAGTACTTC
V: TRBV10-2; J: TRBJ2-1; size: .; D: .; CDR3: CASSPTAYNEQFF; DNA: TGCGCCAGCAGTCCGACAGCCTACAATGAGCAGTTCTTC
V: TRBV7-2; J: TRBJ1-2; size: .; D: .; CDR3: CASSLTGTGYGYTF; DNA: TGTGCCAGCAGCTTAACGGGTACGGGCTATGGCTACACCTTC
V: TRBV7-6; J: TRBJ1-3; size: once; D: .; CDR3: CASSWAAGNTIYF; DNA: TGTGCCAGCAGCTGGGCAGCAGGAAACACCATATATTTT
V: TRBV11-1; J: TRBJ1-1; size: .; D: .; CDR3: CASSQLGSWNTEAFF; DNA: TGTGCCAGCAGCCAACTAGGGAGTTGGAACACTGAAGCTTTCTTT
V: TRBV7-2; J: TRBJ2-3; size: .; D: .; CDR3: CASSEPMTDTQYF; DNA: TGTGCCAGCAGCGAACCCATGACAGATACGCAGTATTTT
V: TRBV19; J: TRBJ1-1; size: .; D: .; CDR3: CASSHQENTEAFF; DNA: TGTGCCAGTAGTCATCAGGAGAACACTGAAGCTTTCTTT
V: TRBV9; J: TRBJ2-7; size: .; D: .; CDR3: CASSVEGSGYEQYF; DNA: TGTGCCAGCAGCGTAGAAGGAAGTGGCTACGAGCAGTACTTC
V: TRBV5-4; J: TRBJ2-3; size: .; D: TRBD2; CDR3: CASSLAGLAGADTQYF; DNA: TGTGCCAGCAGCTTGGCGGGACTAGCGGGAGCCGATACGCAGTATTTT
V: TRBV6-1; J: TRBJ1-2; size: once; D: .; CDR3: CASRVTGRHYGYTF; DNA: TGTGCCAGCAGAGTCACGGGACGCCACTATGGCTACACCTTC
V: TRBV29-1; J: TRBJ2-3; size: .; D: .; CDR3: CSVGTDTQYF; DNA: TGCAGCGTGGGCACAGATACGCAGTATTTT
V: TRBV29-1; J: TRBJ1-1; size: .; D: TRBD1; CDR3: CSVGQGAMNTEAFF; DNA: TGCAGCGTTGGTCAGGGGGCCATGAACACTGAAGCTTTCTTT
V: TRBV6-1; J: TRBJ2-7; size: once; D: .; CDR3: CASSEGRKWSDEQYF; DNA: TGTGCCAGCAGTGAAGGTCGGAAGTGGTCCGACGAGCAGTACTTC
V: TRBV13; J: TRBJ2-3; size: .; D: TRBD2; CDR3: CASSPGLAVSDTQYF; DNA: TGTGCCAGCAGCCCGGGACTAGCGGTTTCAGATACGCAGTATTTT
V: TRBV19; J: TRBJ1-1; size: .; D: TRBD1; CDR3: CASSSDRGNGAFF; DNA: TGTGCCAGTAGCTCAGACAGGGGGAATGGAGCTTTCTTT
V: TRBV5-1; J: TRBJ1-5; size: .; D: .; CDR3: CASSLTGNQPQHF; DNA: TGCGCCAGCAGCTTGACCGGCAATCAGCCCCAGCATTTT
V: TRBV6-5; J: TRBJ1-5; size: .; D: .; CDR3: CASSYSSGRGQPQHF; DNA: TGTGCCAGCAGTTACTCCTCGGGGCGAGGTCAGCCCCAGCATTTT
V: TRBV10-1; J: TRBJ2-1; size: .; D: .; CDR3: CASSTKRAPWNEQFF; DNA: TGCGCCAGCAGTACGAAGCGGGCCCCCTGGAATGAGCAGTTCTTC
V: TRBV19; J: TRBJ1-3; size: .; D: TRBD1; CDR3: CASTARQGAGNTIYF; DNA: TGTGCCAGTACCGCCCGGCAGGGGGCTGGAAACACCATATATTTT
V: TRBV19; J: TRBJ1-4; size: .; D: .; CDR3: CASSTRRGGYEKLFF; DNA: TGTGCCAGTAGTACCCGAAGAGGGGGTTACGAAAAACTGTTTTTT
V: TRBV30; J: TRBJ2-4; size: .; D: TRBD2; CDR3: CAWSERGAKNIQYF; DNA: TGTGCCTGGAGTGAGCGGGGGGCCAAAAACATTCAGTACTTC
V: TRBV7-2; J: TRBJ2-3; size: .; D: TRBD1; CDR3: CASSPRTGLRADTQYF; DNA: TGTGCCAGCAGCCCCAGGACAGGGTTGAGGGCAGATACGCAGTATTTT
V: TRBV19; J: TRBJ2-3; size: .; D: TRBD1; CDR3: CASKRTGSTDTQYF; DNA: TGTGCCAGTAAGAGGACAGGGAGCACAGATACGCAGTATTTT
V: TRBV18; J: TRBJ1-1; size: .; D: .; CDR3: CASSPGLNTEAFF; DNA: TGTGCCAGCTCACCAGGGTTGAACACTGAAGCTTTCTTT
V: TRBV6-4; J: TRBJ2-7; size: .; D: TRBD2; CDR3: CASSDSLAGSYEQYF; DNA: TGTGCCAGCAGTGACTCACTAGCGGGCTCCTACGAGCAGTACTTC
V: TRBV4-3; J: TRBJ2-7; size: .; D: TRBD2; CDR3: CASSKGGLAGGWGEQYF; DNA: TGCGCCAGCAGCAAAGGGGGACTAGCGGGAGGGTGGGGCGAGCAGTACTTC
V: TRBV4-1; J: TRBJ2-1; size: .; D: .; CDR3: CASSQDITEQFF; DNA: TGCGCCAGCAGCCAAGATATTACTGAGCAGTTCTTC
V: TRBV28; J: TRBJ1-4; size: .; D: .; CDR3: CASRNRRNEKLFF; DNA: TGTGCCAGCCGAAACAGGAGGAATGAAAAACTGTTTTTT
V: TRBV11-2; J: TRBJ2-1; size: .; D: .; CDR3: CASSERTAYNEQFF; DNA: TGTGCCAGCAGCGAACGGACAGCTTACAATGAGCAGTTCTTC
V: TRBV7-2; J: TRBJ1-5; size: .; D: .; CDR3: CASSLREGNQPQHF; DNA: TGTGCCAGCAGCTTAAGGGAGGGCAATCAGCCCCAGCATTTT
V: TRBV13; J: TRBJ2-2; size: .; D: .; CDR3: CASSLGAGNTGELFF; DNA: TGTGCCAGCAGCTTAGGGGCCGGGAACACCGGGGAGCTGTTTTTT
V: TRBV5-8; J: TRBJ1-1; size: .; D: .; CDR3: CASSLGFGNTEAFF; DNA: TGTGCCAGCAGCTTGGGCTTCGGCAACACTGAAGCTTTCTTT
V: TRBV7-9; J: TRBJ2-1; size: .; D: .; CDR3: CASSNRDNEQFF; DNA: TGTGCCAGCAGCAACCGGGACAATGAGCAGTTCTTC
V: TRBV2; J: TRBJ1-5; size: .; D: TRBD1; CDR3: CASSEGQGVQPQHF; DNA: TGTGCCAGCAGTGAGGGACAGGGGGTTCAGCCCCAGCATTTT
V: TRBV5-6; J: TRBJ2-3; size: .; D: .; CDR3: CASSLDSTDTQYF; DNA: TGTGCCAGCAGCTTGGACAGCACAGATACGCAGTATTTT
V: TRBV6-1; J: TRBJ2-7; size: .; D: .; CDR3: CASSQERVPLGEQYF; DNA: TGTGCCAGCAGTCAAGAGCGGGTCCCTTTGGGGGAGCAGTACTTC
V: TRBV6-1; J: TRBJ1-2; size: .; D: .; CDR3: CASSELPGHYGYTF; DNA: TGTGCCAGCAGTGAGTTGCCAGGTCACTATGGCTACACCTTC
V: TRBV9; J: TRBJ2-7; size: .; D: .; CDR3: CASSVGTNYEQYF; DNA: TGTGCCAGCAGCGTAGGGACAAACTACGAGCAGTACTTC
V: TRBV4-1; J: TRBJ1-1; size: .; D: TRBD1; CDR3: CASSQGQGGTEAFF; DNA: TGCGCCAGCAGCCAAGGACAGGGGGGCACTGAAGCTTTCTTT
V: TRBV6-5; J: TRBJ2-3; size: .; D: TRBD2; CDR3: CASATGGPTDTQYF; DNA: TGTGCCAGCGCGACGGGAGGGCCAACAGATACGCAGTATTTT
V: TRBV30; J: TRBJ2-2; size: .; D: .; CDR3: CAWRGDTGELFF; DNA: TGTGCCTGGAGGGGGGACACCGGGGAGCTGTTTTTT